These T cell receptor beta chains were read from a single sample in a study of blood T cell repertoires in COVID-19. Assay used: immunoSEQ multiplex PCR; TCRdb lists only in-frame clones, some missing. Of 440,000 or so clones in the sample, approximately 90% were seen once. Specimen: peripheral blood. These receptor sequences come from a woman aged 40-49 years with COVID-19, enrolled during active disease. Each CDR3 is given with its conserved first and last residue. The D gene is left open where the match is weak. Clone size appears in some rows only: once, few, many, or a class for an expanded clone.

TGCAGCGTTGATATGGGAGGCGAGCAGTACTTC | CSVDMGGEQYF | TRBV29-1 | few | NA | TRBJ2-7 | 11
TGTGCCAGCAGCCGAGGGTGGCGTTCGGGAGAGACCCAGTACTTC | CASSRGWRSGETQYF | TRBV11-2 | NA | NA | TRBJ2-5 | 15
TGCGCCAGCAGCTTGGGGCAGGGCAGGGAGACCCAGTACTTC | CASSLGQGRETQYF | TRBV5-1 | NA | NA | TRBJ2-5 | 14
TGTGCCAGCAGCTTGCTGACAGGCACGAACACCGGGGAGCTGTTTTTT | CASSLLTGTNTGELFF | TRBV5-6 | NA | NA | TRBJ2-2 | 16
TGTGCCAGCAGGTCACAGGGCACCTATGGCTACACCTTC | CASRSQGTYGYTF | TRBV6-5 | once | NA | TRBJ1-2 | 13
TGTGCCAGCAGTTATCAGGGGGGAGACACTGAAGCTTTCTTT | CASSYQGGDTEAFF | TRBV28 | few | TRBD1 | TRBJ1-1 | 14
TGTGCCACTATGGGACTAGCGGGAGGGCCCAACTACAATGAGCAGTTCTTC | CATMGLAGGPNYNEQFF | TRBV10-3 | NA | TRBD2 | TRBJ2-1 | 17
TGTGCCAGCAGCCCCCGTAGGAGTGTCGCCCACAATGAGCAGTTCTTC | CASSPRRSVAHNEQFF | TRBV7-2 | once | NA | TRBJ2-1 | 16
TGTGCCAGCAGGAGGGGTGGGACAGGAGATTCCTACGAGCAGTACTTC | CASRRGGTGDSYEQYF | TRBV27 | NA | TRBD1 | TRBJ2-7 | 16
TGCGCCAGCAGCTTGCAGGGTTACGAGCAGTACTTC | CASSLQGYEQYF | TRBV5-1 | NA | NA | TRBJ2-7 | 12
TGTGCTAGCTCGAAAGGAGGGACAGTTAATGAAAAACTGTTTTTT | CASSKGGTVNEKLFF | TRBV2 | NA | TRBD1 | TRBJ1-4 | 15
TGCGCCAGCAGCCTCCGACAGGGGAACACTGAAGCTTTCTTT | CASSLRQGNTEAFF | TRBV5-1 | NA | TRBD1 | TRBJ1-1 | 14
TGCGCCAGCAGCTTGAATTCTGGGGGCAATAACAATGGCTACACCTTC | CASSLNSGGNNNGYTF | TRBV5-1 | NA | NA | TRBJ1-2 | 16
TGTGCCAGCAGTACCACTAGCGGGGCGACAGATACGCAGTATTTT | CASSTTSGATDTQYF | TRBV6-2/TRBV6-3 | NA | TRBD2 | TRBJ2-3 | 15
TGTGCCAGCAGCTACTTCGGACAGGGGACTTCACCCCTCCACTTT | CASSYFGQGTSPLHF | TRBV13 | NA | TRBD1 | TRBJ1-6 | 15
TGTGCCAGCAGTGAAGCGGCCAGCGCTCAGCCCCAGCATTTT | CASSEAASAQPQHF | TRBV6-1 | NA | NA | TRBJ1-5 | 14
TGCGCCAGCAGCTTGGGAACAGGGGGCGCGGGCTCCTACAATGAGCAGTTCTTC | CASSLGTGGAGSYNEQFF | TRBV5-1 | NA | TRBD1 | TRBJ2-1 | 18
TGTGCCAGCTGCGTAAGACCGGACACCTACGAGCAGTACTTC | CASCVRPDTYEQYF | TRBV18 | NA | NA | TRBJ2-7 | 14
TGTGCCAGCAGCCAAGCGTGGACTAGCGGGGCCTACGAGCAGTACTTC | CASSQAWTSGAYEQYF | TRBV3-1/TRBV3-2 | NA | TRBD2 | TRBJ2-7 | 16
TGTGCCAGCAGCCCGAGGACAGGGTGGGGGAGGAACACTGAAGCTTTCTTT | CASSPRTGWGRNTEAFF | TRBV9 | NA | TRBD1 | TRBJ1-1 | 17
TGTGCCAGCAGTGGACTAGCGGGACAAGAGACCCAGTACTTC | CASSGLAGQETQYF | TRBV2 | NA | TRBD2 | TRBJ2-5 | 14
TGTGCCAGCAGTCTGGGACCCGGGGGTGGCTACACCTTC | CASSLGPGGGYTF | TRBV7-8 | NA | NA | TRBJ1-2 | 13
TGTGCCAGTAGTAATATGGCAAGGAACACTGAAGCTTTCTTT | CASSNMARNTEAFF | TRBV19 | NA | NA | TRBJ1-1 | 14
TGTGCCAGCACTATGGGAGTATGTCTAGCTCAAGAGACCCAGTACTTC | CASTMGVCLAQETQYF | TRBV6-4 | NA | NA | TRBJ2-5 | 16
TGTGCCAGCAGCTTAATCGGCAGGGCCCGAAACACTGAAGCTTTCTTT | CASSLIGRARNTEAFF | TRBV7-3 | NA | NA | TRBJ1-1 | 16
TGTGCCAGCAGTTCCGTGGGACAGCGCTATGGCTACACCTTC | CASSSVGQRYGYTF | TRBV6-6 | few | TRBD1 | TRBJ1-2 | 14
TGCGCCAGCAGCAGACCGGGACAGGGGGCGTACGAGCAGTACTTC | CASSRPGQGAYEQYF | TRBV4-1 | NA | TRBD1 | TRBJ2-7 | 15
TGTGCCAGCAGCTTACAGGGGAGAGCGTCCTATAATTCACCCCTCCACTTT | CASSLQGRASYNSPLHF | TRBV7-8 | NA | NA | TRBJ1-6 | 17
TGTGCCAGCAGCTTTACTAGCGGGACCTCCCAAGAGACCCAGTACTTC | CASSFTSGTSQETQYF | TRBV11-3 | NA | TRBD2 | TRBJ2-5 | 16
TGTGCCAGCAGCCCCGGGACTAGCGGGAGGGAAACAGATACGCAGTATTTT | CASSPGTSGRETDTQYF | TRBV5-4 | NA | TRBD2 | TRBJ2-3 | 17
TGTGCCTGGAGTGTAGACAGGCCCACTGAAGCTTTCTTT | CAWSVDRPTEAFF | TRBV30 | NA | NA | TRBJ1-1 | 13
TGTGCCAGGACCGCCCGGGGGGACTCCGAGCCCGGGGAGCTGTTTTTT | CARTARGDSEPGELFF | TRBV3-1/TRBV3-2 | NA | TRBD2 | TRBJ2-2 | 16
TGTGCCAGCAGTTCGACAGGGGGCGCCAGTCACGAGCAGTACTTC | CASSSTGGASHEQYF | TRBV6-5 | NA | TRBD1 | TRBJ2-7 | 15
TGCGCCAGCAGCCAAACACGGAGCTCCTACGAGCAGTACTTC | CASSQTRSSYEQYF | TRBV4-3 | NA | NA | TRBJ2-7 | 14
TGTGCCAGCAGCTTAGCGTTGGGGGCTGGAAAACTGTTTTTT | CASSLALGAGKLFF | TRBV7-8 | NA | NA | TRBJ1-4 | 14
TGTGCCAGCAGCGTAGATGAGACAAACTATGGCTACACCTTC | CASSVDETNYGYTF | TRBV9 | NA | NA | TRBJ1-2 | 14
TGTGCCAGCTCACTTTTAAGGGGCATGAACACTGAAGCTTTCTTT | CASSLLRGMNTEAFF | TRBV18 | NA | NA | TRBJ1-1 | 15
TGTGCCAGCAGCCAACGGGAGACAGGGGACTCACCCCTCCACTTT | CASSQRETGDSPLHF | TRBV3-1/TRBV3-2 | NA | TRBD1 | TRBJ1-6 | 15
TGTGCCAGCAGACCTAGCGGGAGAGGGACAGATACGCAGTATTTT | CASRPSGRGTDTQYF | TRBV28 | NA | TRBD2 | TRBJ2-3 | 15
TGCGCCAGCAGCTTGGATCAGGGTGGCTATGGCTACACCTTC | CASSLDQGGYGYTF | TRBV5-1 | once | NA | TRBJ1-2 | 14
TGTGCCAGCAGCTACGCACAGGGGGAAGGTGGCTACACCTTC | CASSYAQGEGGYTF | TRBV7-9 | NA | TRBD1 | TRBJ1-2 | 14
TGTGCCTGGAGTGTGAAACAGGGCTACGAGCAGTACTTC | CAWSVKQGYEQYF | TRBV30 | NA | NA | TRBJ2-7 | 13
TGTGCCAGCAGTTACCAGGGTCTACTCTTCGGCTACACCTTC | CASSYQGLLFGYTF | TRBV28 | NA | NA | TRBJ1-2 | 14
TGTGCCAGCAGTCGACAGGGGGGGACTAATGAAAAACTGTTTTTT | CASSRQGGTNEKLFF | TRBV7-2 | NA | TRBD1 | TRBJ1-4 | 15
TGTGCCAGCAGTTTCAACCGGAGGGACTATGGCTACACCTTC | CASSFNRRDYGYTF | TRBV6-6 | NA | NA | TRBJ1-2 | 14